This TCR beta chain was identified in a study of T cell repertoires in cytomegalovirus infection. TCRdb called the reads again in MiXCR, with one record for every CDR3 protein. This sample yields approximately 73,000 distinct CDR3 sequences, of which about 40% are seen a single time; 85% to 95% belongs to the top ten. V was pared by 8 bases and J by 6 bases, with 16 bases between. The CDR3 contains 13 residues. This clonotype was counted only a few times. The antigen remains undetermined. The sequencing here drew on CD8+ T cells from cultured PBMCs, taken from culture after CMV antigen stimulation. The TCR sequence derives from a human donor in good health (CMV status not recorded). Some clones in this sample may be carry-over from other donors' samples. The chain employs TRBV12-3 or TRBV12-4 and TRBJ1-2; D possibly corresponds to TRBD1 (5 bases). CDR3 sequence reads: CASRAPGPNGYTF. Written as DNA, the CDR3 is TGTGCCAGCCGCGCCCCAGGGCCTAATGGCTACACCTTC.